The 23 T cell receptor beta chains in this list originate from one sample, sequenced in a study of beta chain features in type 1 diabetes. Expressed TCRB transcripts got sequenced, as all isolated RNA was reverse transcribed. Only in-frame clones appear in the TCRdb table, and some are missing; sequencing was by immunoSEQ multiplex PCR. Among under 400,000 clones listed, 14% were seen once. The sample comprised central memory CD4+ T cells from blood. The receptors shown here come from a man aged 25 to 45 in good health.

This chain links TRBV7-8 with TRBJ1-1; 7 bases are shared with TRBD1. Germline V gene lookup returns CDR1 SGHVS and CDR2 FQNEAQ. V lost 5 bases and J lost 1; bases outside the gene matches: 4. This CDR3 is 14 amino acids long. The CDR3 DNA sequence: TGTGCCAGCAGCAGAGGGGGCACGAACACTGAAGCTTTCTTT. Residues: CASSRGGTNTEAFF.

The chain links TRBV7-2 to TRBJ1-2; D gene unclear. V lost 1 base and J lost 8, with 8 bases in between. This CDR3 spans 12 amino acids. Germline-derived CDR1 and CDR2 are SGHTA and FQGNSA. CDR3: CASSLDTLGYTF. The CDR3 DNA is TGTGCCAGCAGCTTAGACACACTAGGCTACACCTTC.

The chain is built from TRBV19 and TRBJ1-1; the D is unclear. Trimming removed 7 bases from V and 4 bases from J, with 19 bases in between. The germline gives CDR1 LNHDA, CDR2 SQIVND (reference sequence). CDR3 length: 15 residues. The CDR3 region has the DNA TGTGCCAGTACCGTCCGTGAGGGCGTGAGCACTGAAGCTTTCTTT. This encodes CASTVREGVSTEAFF. Variable domain in full (rest from reference TRBV19 and TRBJ1-1): DGGITQSPKYLFRKEGQNVTLSCEQNLNHDAMYWYRQDPGQGLRLIYYSQIVNDFQKGDIAEGYSVSREKKESFPLTVTSAQKNPTAFYLCASTVREGVSTEAFFGQGTRLTVV.

The sample holds a few counts of this clone. This chain links TRBV12-5 with TRBJ2-7; the D gene is possibly TRBD1 (6 bases). Trimming removed 4 bases from V and 0 bases from J, with 13 bases in between. The CDR3 extends over 15 amino acids. The germline V gene has CDR1 LGHNT and CDR2 FRNRAP. The CDR3 DNA is TGTGCTAGTGGTTCCGGACAGACGAGCTCCTACGAGCAGTACTTC. It is translated as CASGSGQTSSYEQYF.

This clone has just a few counts. J is TRBJ2-1 and V is TRBV2; perhaps TRBD2 as D (6 bases). From germline, CDR1 is SNHLY and CDR2 FYNNEI. V lost 8 bases, J lost 4 bases, and 12 bases lay in between. The CDR3 extends over 13 amino acids. CDR3 in DNA: TGTGCCAGCGGTAGACTAGTTTACAATGAGCAGTTCTTC. The encoded protein is CASGRLVYNEQFF.

This clone was recorded a few times. The rearrangement links TRBV5-1 to TRBJ2-7; D is unclear. V was cut by 0 bases and J by 3 bases, with 10 bases left in between. Looked up from germline, CDR1 is SGHRS and CDR2 is YFSETQ. This CDR3 comprises 14 residues. The CDR3 loop is CASSLDSLYYEQYF. The CDR3 DNA follows: TGCGCCAGCAGCTTGGACTCGCTCTACTACGAGCAGTACTTC.

As regards this clone: In the same sample, other DNA sequences code for this CDR3. The chain carries TRBV27 and TRBJ2-1; TRBD2 matches 7 bases. The CDR3 is 15 residues long. With V trimmed by 6 bases and J by 0 bases, 5 bases remained unmatched. Germline-derived CDR1 and CDR2 are MNHEY and SMNVEV (reference sequence). CDR3 region: CASRLGGSSYNEQFF. The CDR3 nucleotides read TGTGCCAGCAGATTGGGCGGGAGCTCCTACAATGAGCAGTTCTTC.

This clone showed up many times. V gene TRBV7-2 combines with J gene TRBJ2-5, with D perhaps matching TRBD2 (6 bases). The V end was cut by 7 bases, the J end by 1 base, with 10 bases between. CDR3 size: 13 residues. Germline lookup yields CDR1 SGHTA and CDR2 FQGNSA. The CDR3 loop is CASKRSGQETQYF. The CDR3 bases are TGTGCCAGCAAACGTAGCGGCCAAGAGACCCAGTACTTC.

This chain connects TRBV6-5 to TRBJ2-1, with 9 bases fitting TRBD2. Unmatched junction bases numbered 5, after V lost 5 bases and J lost 6 bases. The CDR3 covers 14 residues. The germline V gene encodes CDR1 MNHEY and CDR2 SVGAGI. CDR3 sequence reads: CASSLAGPRNEQFF. Here the CDR3 DNA reads TGTGCCAGCAGTCTAGCGGGGCCACGCAATGAGCAGTTCTTC.

This clone was counted between two and nine times. This sample includes further DNA sequences coding for the same CDR3. The genes are TRBV7-2 and TRBJ2-3; no clear D gene. CDR1 is SGHTA and CDR2 is FQGNSA in the germline V gene. This CDR3 contains 12 residues. Trimming shortened V by 4 bases and J by 4 bases, and 6 bases separated the two germline ends. This chain's CDR3 is CASSSLPDTQYF. CDR3 bases: TGTGCCAGCAGCTCCTTACCAGATACGCAGTATTTT.

This clone turned up a few times. The chain uses TRBV9 and TRBJ2-7; D gene unclear. There are 13 residues in the CDR3. Germline V gives CDR1 SGDLS, CDR2 YYNGEE. The V and J ends lost 0 bases and 6 bases respectively, with 10 bases between them. CDR3 protein: CASSVGLVSEQYV. The CDR3 coding sequence is TGTGCCAGCAGCGTAGGGTTAGTTAGCGAGCAGTACGTC.

This clone has just a few counts. The V call is TRBV7-3, the J call TRBJ2-3, with D perhaps TRBD1 (6 bases). The CDR3 length is 15 residues. Trimming pared 1 base from V and 6 bases from J, leaving 14 bases between. Germline V gene sequence: CDR1 SGHTA, CDR2 FQGTGA. CDR3 residues: CASSLNPTGWDTQYF. CDR3 in DNA: TGTGCCAGCAGCTTAAACCCTACAGGGTGGGATACGCAGTATTTT.

V usage is TRBV7-8 and J usage is TRBJ2-5, with TRBD2 identical over 12 bases. There are 18 residues in the CDR3. Trimming at V came to 2 bases and at J to 5 bases, leaving 12 bases not matched to a gene. The V gene's germline CDR1 is SGHVS and CDR2 FQNEAQ. CDR3 sequence reads: CASSLRKSTSGSHETQYF. The CDR3 DNA sequence: TGTGCCAGCAGCTTACGGAAGTCGACTAGCGGGAGTCACGAGACCCAGTACTTC.

The rearrangement uses TRBV5-6 and TRBJ2-7, with D possibly matching TRBD2 (5 bases). The length of the CDR3 is 16 residues. V was clipped by 3 bases and J by 2 bases, with 18 bases between them. Germline V gene lookup returns CDR1 SGHDT and CDR2 YYEEEE. The CDR3: CASSSLSNTGTYEQYV. The CDR3 DNA is TGTGCCAGCAGCTCCCTATCGAACACGGGGACCTACGAGCAGTACGTC.

Concerning this clone itself: The same CDR3 can be traced to other DNA sequences in this sample. V gene TRBV27 combines with J gene TRBJ1-5; perhaps TRBD1 as D (5 bases). Trimming removed 0 bases from V and 7 bases from J, with 7 bases in between. This CDR3 is built from 13 residues. Germline V gene data show CDR1 as MNHEY and CDR2 as SMNVEV (reference sequence). The CDR3 bases are TGTGCCAGCAGTTTATCGAGACAGCAGCCCCAGCATTTT. The encoded protein is CASSLSRQQPQHF.

V gene TRBV5-1 combines with J gene TRBJ2-2, with unresolved D. Trimming took off 3 bases at V and 2 bases at J, with 5 bases between the two ends. CDR3 size: 13 residues. Germline lookup yields CDR1 SGHRS and CDR2 YFSETQ. The CDR3 sequence is CASSSTNTGELFF. The CDR3 DNA follows: TGCGCCAGCAGCTCGACAAACACCGGGGAGCTGTTTTTT.

The chain employs TRBV4-2 and TRBJ1-5; D perhaps matches TRBD1 (5 bases). In germline, CDR1 is LGHNA, CDR2 YNFKEQ. The CDR3 totals 15 residues. Trimming removed 3 bases at V and 4 bases at J, with 13 bases between. The CDR3 sequence: CASSHVGRDNQPQHF. The CDR3 DNA reads as TGTGCCAGCAGCCACGTGGGCAGGGATAATCAGCCCCAGCATTTT.

The V and J genes are TRBV7-3 and TRBJ2-3; TRBD2 aligns across 12 bases. CDR3 length equals 16 residues. V dropped 5 bases and J dropped 3; count of bases not matched to a gene: 6. CDR1 and CDR2 (germline): SGHTA, FQGTGA. The CDR3 spells CASSPLAGGPTDTQYF. CDR3 sequence (DNA): TGTGCCAGCAGCCCCCTAGCGGGAGGGCCAACAGATACGCAGTATTTT.

A remark on this clone: A much larger clone lies one base from this, so it may be a read error. The sample carries other DNA sequences with the same CDR3. V gene TRBV7-2 combines with J gene TRBJ2-5; no definite D call. Germline V gene sequence: CDR1 SGHTA, CDR2 FQGNSA. The CDR3 spans 11 residues. Trimming cost V 3 bases and J 5 bases, with 4 bases left between them. This CDR3 is CASSLKETQYF. In DNA, the CDR3 is TGTGCCAGCAGCTTGAAGGAGACCCAGTACTTC.

This clone has only a few counts. The rearrangement joins TRBV9 to TRBJ1-5; D not resolved. Per the germline V gene, CDR1 is SGDLS and CDR2 is YYNGEE. The CDR3 contains 13 residues. V lost 0 bases to trimming and J lost 4 bases, with 5 bases between them. The CDR3: CASSVEANQPQHF. The CDR3 nucleotides are TGTGCCAGCAGCGTAGAGGCAAATCAGCCCCAGCATTTT.

In its sample, this clone was seen a few times. V usage is TRBV5-8 and J usage is TRBJ2-2, with 7 bases lining up with TRBD1. The CDR3 spans 16 residues. In germline, CDR1 is SGHTS, CDR2 YDEGEE. V lost 4 bases, J lost 1 base, and 7 bases stayed unmatched. CDR3 coding DNA: TGTGCCAGCAGCCTATGGACAGGTGTGAACACCGGGGAGCTGTTTTTT. It codes for CASSLWTGVNTGELFF.

This clone has a handful of counts. V gene TRBV27 combines with J gene TRBJ2-7; 7 nucleotides match TRBD2. Germline CDR1 MNHEY, CDR2 SMNVEV (reference sequence). The CDR3 consists of 15 residues. J lost 3 bases, V lost 2 bases, and 7 bases had no gene match. Written as DNA, the CDR3 is TGTGCCAGCAGTTTAGTCAGCGGGGCAAACTACGAGCAGTACGTC. Protein sequence: CASSLVSGANYEQYV.

The sample holds a few counts of this clone. The chain combines TRBV19 with TRBJ2-1, with 14 bases fitting TRBD2. V lost 5 bases and J lost 0; bases outside the gene matches: 6. Germline V CDR1 and CDR2: LNHDA, SQIVND (reference sequence). The CDR3 consists of 18 residues. The CDR3 protein is CASSLGTSGRSSYNEQFF. The CDR3 DNA reads as TGTGCCAGTAGTCTAGGGACTAGCGGGAGAAGCTCCTACAATGAGCAGTTCTTC.